The rows below give T cell receptor beta chains drawn from one sample of a study of control samples from healthy donors and cancer patients. The method was immunoSEQ multiplex PCR; TCRdb's version includes in-frame clones alone and lacks a portion of them. This table has around 50,000 clones, approximately 90% appearing once. Input material: PBMCs. Source of these receptors: a man aged 40-49 years with colorectal cancer. The CDR3 runs from the conserved cysteine through the conserved F or W. Fields, in order: J gene, V gene, D gene, clone size, CDR3 DNA, CDR3 protein. A D gene is named only where the DNA matches it firmly. Only part of the rows carry a size: once, few, many, or a class if the clone is expanded.

TRBJ2-2 | TRBV7-3 | . | . | TGTGCCAGCAGCTTGGCAGGGCTGGGGTCCGGGGAGCTGTTTTTT | CASSLAGLGSGELFF
TRBJ1-1 | TRBV6-5 | . | . | TGTGCCAGCAGTTACCAGAGATCTTCGAACACTGAAGCTTTCTTT | CASSYQRSSNTEAFF
TRBJ1-1 | TRBV3-1/TRBV3-2 | TRBD1 | . | TGTGCCAGCAGCACCCGACAGGGGGATGCTTTCTTT | CASSTRQGDAFF
TRBJ2-1 | TRBV27 | . | . | TGTGCCAGCAGTTTATCTTTAAGACTCTACAATGAGCAGTTCTTC | CASSLSLRLYNEQFF
TRBJ2-7 | TRBV6-6 | . | few | TGTGCCAGCAGCCGAGAAAGGACGGGAACCTACGAGCAGTACTTC | CASSRERTGTYEQYF
TRBJ2-7 | TRBV7-2 | TRBD2 | once | TGTGCCAGCAGCTTATCACTAGCGGGATTCTACGAGCAGTACTTC | CASSLSLAGFYEQYF
TRBJ1-2 | TRBV5-1 | . | . | TGCGCCAGCAGCTCTGGCTGGGACTCCGGAGGGGCTAACTATGGCTACACCTTC | CASSSGWDSGGANYGYTF
TRBJ2-1 | TRBV4-3 | TRBD2 | . | TGCGCCAGCAGCCAGCGGACTAGCGGTAAAAACAATGAGCAGTTCTTC | CASSQRTSGKNNEQFF
TRBJ2-3 | TRBV7-2 | . | . | TGTGCCAGCAGGGGATTTAGCACAGATACGCAGTATTTT | CASRGFSTDTQYF
TRBJ1-2 | TRBV20-1 | . | . | TGCAGTGCTAGTTCTTATCGGGCTAACTATGGCTACACCTTC | CSASSYRANYGYTF
TRBJ2-7 | TRBV27 | . | . | TGTGCCAGCAGTAACAGGATAACCTACGAGCAGTACTTC | CASSNRITYEQYF
TRBJ2-7 | TRBV11-2 | . | . | TGTGCCAGCAGTTTGCCGGGTTACGGATACGAGCAGTACTTC | CASSLPGYGYEQYF
TRBJ1-1 | TRBV12-5 | . | . | TGTGCTAGTGCCTGGGATTTTGAAGCTTTCTTT | CASAWDFEAFF
TRBJ1-4 | TRBV6-1 | . | . | TGTGCCAGCAGTGGAAAGTCTGGGACGGATAATGAAAAACTGTTTTTT | CASSGKSGTDNEKLFF
TRBJ2-1 | TRBV6-5 | TRBD2 | . | TGTGCCAGCAAAGGGCGGGAGGGGAATCTCCAGCAGTTCTTC | CASKGREGNLQQFF
TRBJ1-4 | TRBV5-6 | . | once | TGTGCCAGCAGCTTAGTGGGGGCCGCAACTAATGAAAAACTGTTTTTT | CASSLVGAATNEKLFF
TRBJ2-5 | TRBV19 | TRBD2 | . | TGTGCCAGTAGTAGGGGACTAGCGCAGTTACAAGAGACCCAGTACTTC | CASSRGLAQLQETQYF
TRBJ1-1 | TRBV4-1 | TRBD1 | . | TGCGCCAGCAGCCAAGACACAGGGGTTGGTACTGAAGCTTTCTTT | CASSQDTGVGTEAFF
TRBJ1-2 | TRBV24-1 | . | . | TGTGCCACCAGTGATACTACAGGGCCCTATGGCTACACCTTC | CATSDTTGPYGYTF
TRBJ2-3 | TRBV10-1 | TRBD2 | . | TGCGCCAGCAGTGATCAGCGGGAAAGCACAGATACGCAGTATTTT | CASSDQRESTDTQYF
TRBJ2-5 | TRBV7-9 | . | . | TGTGCCAGCAGCTTAGCATGGTTAGGAGAAGAGACCCAGTACTTC | CASSLAWLGEETQYF
TRBJ2-5 | TRBV2 | . | . | TGTGCCAGCAGTGAAATGGGAGGCCAGTACTTC | CASSEMGGQYF
TRBJ2-1 | TRBV3-1/TRBV3-2 | TRBD2 | . | TGTGCCAGCAGCCAGACTAGCGGGAGCGATGAGCAGTTCTTC | CASSQTSGSDEQFF
TRBJ1-2 | TRBV5-1 | . | . | TGCGCCAGCAGCTTGGGACAGGCCCACTATGGCTACACCTTC | CASSLGQAHYGYTF
TRBJ1-2 | TRBV5-6 | . | . | TGTGCCAGCAGCGATTGGACAGCGCCCTATGGCTACACCTTC | CASSDWTAPYGYTF
TRBJ2-7 | TRBV27 | TRBD1 | once | TGTGCCAGCGTCGGACAGGGCGGTGAGCAGTACTTC | CASVGQGGEQYF
TRBJ2-5 | TRBV3-1/TRBV3-2 | . | . | TGTGCCAGCAGCCAAGGGCAGGGTAAAGAGACCCAGTACTTC | CASSQGQGKETQYF
TRBJ2-7 | TRBV18 | . | . | TGTGCCAGCTCACCAGGACTGAACTACGAGCAGTACTTC | CASSPGLNYEQYF
TRBJ2-5 | TRBV27 | TRBD1 | few | TGTGCCAGCAGCTGGACAGGCCAAGAGACCCAGTACTTC | CASSWTGQETQYF
TRBJ2-1 | TRBV13 | . | . | TGTGCCAGCAGCTCGTGGACAGATTCCTACAATGAGCAGTTCTTC | CASSSWTDSYNEQFF
TRBJ2-3 | TRBV7-2 | TRBD1 | . | TGTGCCAGCAGCTTTCGACAGGGGGCTTCAGATACGCAGTATTTT | CASSFRQGASDTQYF
TRBJ1-1 | TRBV6-5 | . | . | TGTGCCAGCAGTTACGGGGCAGGGAACACTGAAGCTTTCTTT | CASSYGAGNTEAFF
TRBJ2-5 | TRBV10-3 | . | . | TGTGCCATCAGTGAGTCCGAACGAGGGATGGGGATGGAGACCCAGTACTTC | CAISESERGMGMETQYF
TRBJ2-2 | TRBV5-1 | TRBD1 | . | TGCGCCAGCAGCCTTCGACAGGGGCTAGACACCGGGGAGCTGTTTTTT | CASSLRQGLDTGELFF
TRBJ2-3 | TRBV2 | . | . | TGTGCCAGCAGTGCCACAGATACGCAGTATTTT | CASSATDTQYF
TRBJ2-7 | TRBV7-9 | . | . | TGTGCCAGCAGCCGCGAACAGGCCTACGAGCAGTACTTC | CASSREQAYEQYF
TRBJ2-7 | TRBV2 | . | . | TGTGCCAGCAGTGCCTCTAGGACAGCATACGAGCAGTACTTC | CASSASRTAYEQYF
TRBJ2-1 | TRBV28 | TRBD2 | . | TGTGCCAGCAGTTCTCGGGAGAGCGGGAGGCTTTACAATGAGCAGTTCTTC | CASSSRESGRLYNEQFF
TRBJ2-7 | TRBV7-8 | . | . | TGTGCCAGCAGCTTAGGAGCCCGCTACGAGCAGTACTTC | CASSLGARYEQYF
TRBJ2-6 | TRBV25-1 | . | . | TGTGCCAGCAGTGACCTCACCGGGGCCAACGTCCTGACTTTC | CASSDLTGANVLTF
TRBJ2-3 | TRBV27 | . | . | TGTGCCAGCAGTTTGTATCCATCAGATACGCAGTATTTT | CASSLYPSDTQYF
TRBJ2-3 | TRBV24-1 | TRBD1 | . | TGTGCCACCAGTGGAGGGACAGATGGAGATACGCAGTATTTT | CATSGGTDGDTQYF
TRBJ2-1 | TRBV27 | . | . | TGTGCCAGCAGTTTCCCGCAGGGAGGGGGCGATGAGCAGTTCTTC | CASSFPQGGGDEQFF
TRBJ1-5 | TRBV28 | . | . | TGTGCCAGCACGGGGCAGTACAATCAGCCCCAGCATTTT | CASTGQYNQPQHF
TRBJ1-4 | TRBV5-6 | . | medium-sized | TGTGCCAGCAGCTTGATTGAATCGGGGTTTGATAATGAAAAACTGTTTTTT | CASSLIESGFDNEKLFF